This record covers a single T cell receptor (beta chain). Its antigen remains unknown. The data belong to a study of spatial heterogeneity in lung cancer. General observations from the study: Resection blood, more than follow-up blood, showed ubiquitous expanded tumor TCRs.

The time point: sample taken at primary tumor resection. Untreated early-stage non-small cell lung cancer patients, over 55 in total, were the donors. One entry per CDR3 protein, called by TCRdb with MiXCR from the 5' RACE reads. The table includes 23,000 or so distinct CDR3 sequences, about 7% detected once. The sequence was collected from a male donor with early-stage non-small cell lung cancer. Sequencing was performed on PBMCs, taken at surgery.

The CDR3 sequence: CASTDLKSWNRFNYGYTF. CDR3 coding DNA: TGTGCCAGCACGGACCTTAAGAGCTGGAACCGTTTTAACTATGGCTACACCTTC. The rearrangement uses TRBV5-4 and TRBJ1-2; no clear D gene. Germline CDR1 reads SGHNT; CDR2 reads YYREEE (reference sequence). Trimming took 6 bases from V and 1 from J, leaving 25 bases between them. The CDR3 consists of 18 residues.